This TCR beta chain was captured by sequencing in a study of technical replicates of blood from several donors. Trimming cost V 4 bases and J 3 bases; bases outside gene matches: 6. Germline lookup yields CDR1 SGHDT and CDR2 YYEEEE. This CDR3 has 14 residues. Here immunoSEQ multiplex PCR was the method, and the copy in TCRdb shows in-frame clones only, minus some. The profile covers 50,000 to 80,000 clones, with 86% appearing a single time and around 5.1% taken by the ten largest. The receptor was derived from a human donor in good health. Some clones in this sample may be carry-over from other donors' samples. The sample taken for sequencing was PBMCs. The chain is built from TRBV5-6 and TRBJ1-2; 7 nucleotides match TRBD1. CDR3 loop: CASSATGEYYGYTF. CDR3 DNA: TGTGCCAGCAGCGCAACAGGGGAGTACTATGGCTACACCTTC. Using reference TRBV5-6 and TRBJ1-2 for the parts outside the CDR3, the full variable domain is DAGVTQSPTHLIKTRGQQVTLRCSPKSGHDTVSWYQQALGQGPQFIFQYYEEEERQRGNFPDRFSGHQFPNYSSELNVNALLLGDSALYLCASSATGEYYGYTFGSGTRLTVV.